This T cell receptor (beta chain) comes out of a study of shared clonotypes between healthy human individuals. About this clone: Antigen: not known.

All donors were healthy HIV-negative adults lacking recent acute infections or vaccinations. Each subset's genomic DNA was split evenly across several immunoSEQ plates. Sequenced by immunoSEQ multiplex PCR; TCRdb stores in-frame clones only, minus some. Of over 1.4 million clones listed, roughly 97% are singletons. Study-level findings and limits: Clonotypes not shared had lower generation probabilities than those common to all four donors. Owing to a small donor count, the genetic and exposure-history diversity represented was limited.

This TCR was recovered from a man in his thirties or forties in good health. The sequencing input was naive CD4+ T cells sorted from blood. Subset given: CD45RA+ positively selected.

The CDR3 spells CASSAQVLLGGNEQFF. The DNA of the CDR3 is TGTGCCAGCAGTGCACAGGTACTCCTAGGCGGCAATGAGCAGTTCTTC. The rearrangement uses TRBV6-1 and TRBJ2-1, with D possibly TRBD1 on 5 matching bases. The CDR3 loop spans 16 amino acids. V was trimmed by 4 bases and J by 6 bases, leaving 19 bases between them. Per germline, CDR1 MNHNS and CDR2 SASEGT.